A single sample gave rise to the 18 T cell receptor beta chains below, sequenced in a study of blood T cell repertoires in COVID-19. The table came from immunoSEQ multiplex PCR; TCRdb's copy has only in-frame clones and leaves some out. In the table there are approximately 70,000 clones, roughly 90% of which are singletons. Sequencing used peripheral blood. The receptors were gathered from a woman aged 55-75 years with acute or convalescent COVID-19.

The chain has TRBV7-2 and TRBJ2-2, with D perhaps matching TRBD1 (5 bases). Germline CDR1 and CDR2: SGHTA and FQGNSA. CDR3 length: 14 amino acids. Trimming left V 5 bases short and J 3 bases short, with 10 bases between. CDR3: CASSVDRYTGELFF. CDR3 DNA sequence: TGTGCCAGCAGCGTAGACAGATACACCGGGGAGCTGTTTTTT.

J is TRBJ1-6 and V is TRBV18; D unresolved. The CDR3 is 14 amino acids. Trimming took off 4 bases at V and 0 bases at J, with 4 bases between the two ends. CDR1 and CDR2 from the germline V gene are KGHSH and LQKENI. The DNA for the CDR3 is TGTGCCAGCTCACGGAGCTCCTATAATTCACCCCTCCACTTT. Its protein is CASSRSSYNSPLHF.

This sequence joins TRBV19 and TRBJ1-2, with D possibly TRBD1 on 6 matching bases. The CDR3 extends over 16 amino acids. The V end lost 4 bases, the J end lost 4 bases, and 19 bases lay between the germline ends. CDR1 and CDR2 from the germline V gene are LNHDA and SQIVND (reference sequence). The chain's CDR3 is CASSSLDSTFFYGYTF. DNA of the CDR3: TGTGCCAGTAGTAGTTTGGACAGCACCTTTTTCTATGGCTACACCTTC. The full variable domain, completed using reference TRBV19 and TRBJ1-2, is DGGITQSPKYLFRKEGQNVTLSCEQNLNHDAMYWYRQDPGQGLRLIYYSQIVNDFQKGDIAEGYSVSREKKESFPLTVTSAQKNPTAFYLCASSSLDSTFFYGYTFGSGTRLTVV.

For the CDR3, the DNA is TGCGCCAGCAGCTCATCAACAGATACGCAGTATTTT. It is translated as CASSSSTDTQYF. V is TRBV5-1 and J is TRBJ2-3; D remains ambiguous. Trimming pared 3 bases from V and 3 bases from J, leaving 5 bases between. Germline V gene sequence: CDR1 SGHRS, CDR2 YFSETQ. The CDR3 consists of 12 residues.

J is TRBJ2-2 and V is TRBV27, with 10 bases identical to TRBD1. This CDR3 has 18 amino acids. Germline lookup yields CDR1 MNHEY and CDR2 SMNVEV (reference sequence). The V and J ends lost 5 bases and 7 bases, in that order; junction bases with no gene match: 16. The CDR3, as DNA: TGTGCCAGCAGTGTGAGATGGGCGGGACAGGGGCGAGGCGGGGAGCTGTTTTTT. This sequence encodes CASSVRWAGQGRGGELFF.

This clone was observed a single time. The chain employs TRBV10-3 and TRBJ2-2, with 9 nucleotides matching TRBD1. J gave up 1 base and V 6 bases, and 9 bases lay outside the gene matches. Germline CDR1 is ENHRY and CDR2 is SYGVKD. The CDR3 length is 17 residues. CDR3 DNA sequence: TGTGCCATCAGCGACCAACCGGGACAGGGGAACACCGGGGAGCTGTTTTTT. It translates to CAISDQPGQGNTGELFF.

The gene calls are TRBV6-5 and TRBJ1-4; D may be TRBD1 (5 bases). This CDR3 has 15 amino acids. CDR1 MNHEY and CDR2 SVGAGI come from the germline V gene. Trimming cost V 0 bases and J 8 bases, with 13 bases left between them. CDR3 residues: CASSYSGGRGEKLFF. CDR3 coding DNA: TGTGCCAGCAGTTACTCCGGGGGACGAGGGGAAAAACTGTTTTTT.

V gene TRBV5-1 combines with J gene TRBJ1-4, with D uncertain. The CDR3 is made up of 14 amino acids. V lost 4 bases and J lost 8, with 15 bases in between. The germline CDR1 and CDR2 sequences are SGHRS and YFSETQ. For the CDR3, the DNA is TGCGCCAGCAGCCCGGGGTCGGGAGAGGAAAAACTGTTTTTT. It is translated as CASSPGSGEEKLFF. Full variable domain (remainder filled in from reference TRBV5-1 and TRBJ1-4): KAGVTQTPRYLIKTRGQQVTLSCSPISGHRSVSWYQQTPGQGLQFLFEYFSETQRNKGNFPGRFSGRQFSNSRSEMNVSTLELGDSALYLCASSPGSGEEKLFFGSGTQLSVL.

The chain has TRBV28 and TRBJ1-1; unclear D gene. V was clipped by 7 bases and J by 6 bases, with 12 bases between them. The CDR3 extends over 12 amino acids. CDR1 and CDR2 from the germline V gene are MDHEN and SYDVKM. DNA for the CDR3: TGTGCCAGCAACTTGCCCCAGGCTGAAGCTTTCTTT. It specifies CASNLPQAEAFF.

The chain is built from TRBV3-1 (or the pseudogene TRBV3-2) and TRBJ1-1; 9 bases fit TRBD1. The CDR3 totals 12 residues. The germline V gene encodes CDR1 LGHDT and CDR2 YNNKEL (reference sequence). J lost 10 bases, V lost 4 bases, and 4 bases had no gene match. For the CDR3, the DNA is TGTGCCAGCAGCCGGACAGGGGATGGAGCTTTCTTT. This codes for CASSRTGDGAFF.

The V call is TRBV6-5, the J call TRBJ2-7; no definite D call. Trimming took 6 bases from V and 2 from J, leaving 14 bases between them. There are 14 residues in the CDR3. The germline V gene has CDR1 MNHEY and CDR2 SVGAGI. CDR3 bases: TGTGCCAGCAGACTGAATAGCTACACCTACGAGCAGTACGTC. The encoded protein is CASRLNSYTYEQYV.

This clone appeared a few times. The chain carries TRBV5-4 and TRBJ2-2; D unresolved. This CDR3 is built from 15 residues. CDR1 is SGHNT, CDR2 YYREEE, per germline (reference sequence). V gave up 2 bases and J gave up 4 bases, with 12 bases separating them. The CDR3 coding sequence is TGTGCCAGCAGCTTAACGGAGCTAGGCACCGGGGAGCTGTTTTTT. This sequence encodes CASSLTELGTGELFF.

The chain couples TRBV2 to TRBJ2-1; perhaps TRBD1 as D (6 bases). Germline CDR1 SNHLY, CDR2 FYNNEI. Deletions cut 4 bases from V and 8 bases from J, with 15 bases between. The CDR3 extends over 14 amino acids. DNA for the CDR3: TGTGCCAGCAGTGTTGAGGGAGAGGGGGATGAGCAGTTCTTC. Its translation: CASSVEGEGDEQFF.

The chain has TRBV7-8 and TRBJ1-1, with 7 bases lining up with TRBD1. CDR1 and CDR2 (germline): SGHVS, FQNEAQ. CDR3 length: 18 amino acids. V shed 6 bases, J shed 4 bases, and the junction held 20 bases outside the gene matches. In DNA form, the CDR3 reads TGTGCCAGCAGTTCCGACAGGGTCATTTCGAATGCGGGCACTGAAGCTTTCTTT. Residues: CASSSDRVISNAGTEAFF.

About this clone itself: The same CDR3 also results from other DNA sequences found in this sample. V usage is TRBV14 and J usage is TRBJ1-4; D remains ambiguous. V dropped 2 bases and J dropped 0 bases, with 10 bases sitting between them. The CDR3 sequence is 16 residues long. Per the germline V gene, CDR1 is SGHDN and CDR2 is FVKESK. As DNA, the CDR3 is TGTGCCAGCAGCCAACGCACCGGAGCAACTAATGAAAAACTGTTTTTT. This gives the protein CASSQRTGATNEKLFF.

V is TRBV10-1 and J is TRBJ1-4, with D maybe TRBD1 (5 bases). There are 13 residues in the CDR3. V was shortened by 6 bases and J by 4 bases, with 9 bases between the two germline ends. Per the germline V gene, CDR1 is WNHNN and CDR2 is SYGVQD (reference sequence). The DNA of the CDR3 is TGCGCCAGCAGCCGACAGATTAATGAAAAACTGTTTTTT. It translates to CASSRQINEKLFF.

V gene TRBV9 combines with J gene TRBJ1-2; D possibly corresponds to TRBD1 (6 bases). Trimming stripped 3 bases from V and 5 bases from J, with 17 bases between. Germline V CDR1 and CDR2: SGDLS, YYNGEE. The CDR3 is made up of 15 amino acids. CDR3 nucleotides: TGTGCCAGCAGCGGGGGGGGCATGCCACCATATGGCTACACCTTC. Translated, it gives CASSGGGMPPYGYTF.

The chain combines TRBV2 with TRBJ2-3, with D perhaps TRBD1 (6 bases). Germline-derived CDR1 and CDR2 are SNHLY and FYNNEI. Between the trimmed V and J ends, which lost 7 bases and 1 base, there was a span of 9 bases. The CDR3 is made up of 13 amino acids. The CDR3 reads CASMGARTDTQYF. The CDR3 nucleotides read TGTGCCAGCATGGGGGCGCGCACAGATACGCAGTATTTT.